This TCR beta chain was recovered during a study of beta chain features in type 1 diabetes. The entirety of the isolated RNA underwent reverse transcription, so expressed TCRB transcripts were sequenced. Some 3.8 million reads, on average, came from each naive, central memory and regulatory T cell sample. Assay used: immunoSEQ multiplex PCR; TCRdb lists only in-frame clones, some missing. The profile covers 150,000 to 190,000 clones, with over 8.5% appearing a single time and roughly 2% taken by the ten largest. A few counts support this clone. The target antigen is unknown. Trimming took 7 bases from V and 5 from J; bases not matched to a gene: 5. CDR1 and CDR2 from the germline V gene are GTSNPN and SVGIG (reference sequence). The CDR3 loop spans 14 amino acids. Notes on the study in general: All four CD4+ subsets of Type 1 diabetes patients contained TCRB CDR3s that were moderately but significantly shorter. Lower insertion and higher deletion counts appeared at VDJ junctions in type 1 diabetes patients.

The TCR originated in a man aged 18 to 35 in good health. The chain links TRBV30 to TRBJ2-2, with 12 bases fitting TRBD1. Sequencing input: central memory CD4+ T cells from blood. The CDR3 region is CALQGQGATGELFF. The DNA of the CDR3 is TGTGCCTTACAGGGACAGGGGGCGACCGGGGAGCTGTTTTTT.